Listed here are 11 T cell receptor beta chains from one sample, sequenced in a study of T cells in Graves' hyperthyroidism and ophthalmopathy. Researchers took RNA transcripts and amplified the TCR beta CDR3 regions from them. HTBI primers were employed in a first-round RT-PCR of the TCR CDR3. Each CDR3 protein gets one entry after TCRdb re-called the multiplex PCR reads with MiXCR. The repertoire has 300,000 to 400,000 distinct CDR3 sequences, about 18% of them found once; the top ten carry 35% to 45%. The sample was blood. These receptors all stem from a man between 18 and 29 years old with Graves' ophthalmopathy.

The CDR3 DNA follows: TGTGCCAGCAGCTTAGCGTTGGGGCGAGCTAGCGGGGGGCGTGAGACCCAGTACTTC. It translates to CASSLALGRASGGRETQYF. The chain recombines TRBV7-9 with TRBJ2-5; 11 nucleotides line up with TRBD2. The junction had 14 bases not matched to a gene; V was cut back by 0 bases and J by 5 bases. This CDR3 region has 19 residues. The germline CDR1 and CDR2 sequences are SEHNR and FQNEAQ (reference sequence).

This clonotype occurred a few times. The J gene is TRBJ1-1, the V gene TRBV12-3 or TRBV12-4; possible D gene TRBD1, 6 bases. The V gene lost 3 bases and the J gene lost 6 bases, with 11 bases spanning the gap. The CDR3 extends over 13 amino acids. For the CDR3, the DNA is TGTGCCAGCAGTTTGAGGGGGTTTCCTGAAGCTTTCTTT. This sequence encodes CASSLRGFPEAFF.

V gene TRBV20-1 combines with J gene TRBJ2-1; tentative D call: TRBD2 (7 bases). The CDR3 contains 15 residues. V lost 5 bases, J lost 1 base, and 15 bases lay in between. The germline CDR1 and CDR2 sequences are DFQATT and SNEGSKA (reference sequence). The CDR3 nucleotides are TGCAGTGCTGACGAGAGGGGGGGATCCTACAATGAGCAGTTCTTC. It is translated as CSADERGGSYNEQFF.

This clonotype has more than one count but fewer than ten. The chain employs TRBV4-1 and TRBJ1-6; maybe TRBD1 (6 bases). Germline CDR1 is MGHRA and CDR2 is YSYEKL. V lost 2 bases, J lost 6 bases, and 14 bases lay in between. This CDR3 has 16 amino acids. The CDR3 loop reads CASSQRQDGGNSPLHF. CDR3 sequence (DNA): TGCGCCAGCAGCCAACGACAGGACGGAGGTAATTCACCCCTCCACTTT.

The chain combines TRBV5-1 with TRBJ2-1; D perhaps matches TRBD2 (5 bases). There are 15 residues in the CDR3. Looked up from germline, CDR1 is SGHRS and CDR2 is YFSETQ. Trimming stripped 3 bases from V and 6 bases from J, with 16 bases between. CDR3 sequence (DNA): TGCGCCAGCAGCTACGGCGGTCGAGGGCTCAATGAGCAGTTCTTC. As protein: CASSYGGRGLNEQFF.

This clonotype was seen only a few times. The chain links TRBV20-1 to TRBJ2-1; weak D call: TRBD1 (6 bases). The CDR3 sequence is 15 residues long. Germline values: CDR1 DFQATT, CDR2 SNEGSKA (reference sequence). V dropped 5 bases and J dropped 5 bases, with 19 bases sitting between them. Written as DNA, the CDR3 is TGCAGTGCTGTTAACAGGGACGGCATCCACAATGAGCAGTTCTTC. Translated, it gives CSAVNRDGIHNEQFF.

The V and J genes are TRBV20-1 and TRBJ2-1; 10 bases map to TRBD2. The CDR3 extends over 16 amino acids. V shed 0 bases and J 8 bases; nucleotides not matched to a gene: 10. The germline V gene encodes CDR1 DFQATT and CDR2 SNEGSKA (reference sequence). CDR3 DNA: TGCAGTGCTAGAGAATACAGCGGGGGGGCCGGCTATGAGCAGTTCTTC. It specifies CSAREYSGGAGYEQFF.

The V and J genes are TRBV6-1 and TRBJ2-2, with a tentative D call TRBD2 (5 bases). There are 15 residues in the CDR3. CDR1 is MNHNS, CDR2 SASEGT, per germline. The ends were cut back, 7 bases at V and 5 bases at J, with 17 bases in the middle. CDR3: CASIGYGGSTGELFF. The DNA for the CDR3 is TGTGCCAGCATTGGGTACGGAGGATCAACCGGGGAGCTGTTTTTT.

This clonotype was seen repeatedly, ten times or more. The gene calls are TRBV6-1 and TRBJ1-2; D is unresolved. CDR3 length: 13 amino acids. V lost 0 bases and J 4 bases, leaving 6 bases between the germline ends. Germline V CDR1 and CDR2: MNHNS, SASEGT. CDR3 region: CASSEAGSYGYTF. CDR3 nucleotides: TGTGCCAGCAGTGAAGCTGGCAGCTATGGCTACACCTTC.

This clonotype was counted at least ten times. This chain connects TRBV7-9 to TRBJ2-7; D gene unclear. The CDR3 is made up of 11 amino acids. Germline CDR1 is SEHNR and CDR2 is FQNEAQ (reference sequence). Between the trimmed V and J ends, which lost 7 bases and 1 base, there was a span of 5 bases. The CDR3 region is CASTASYEQYF. The CDR3 nucleotides read TGTGCCAGCACCGCGTCCTACGAGCAGTACTTC.

The rearrangement links TRBV5-8 to TRBJ2-1, with D uncertain. Germline V gives CDR1 SGHTS, CDR2 YDEGEE. V was clipped by 4 bases and J by 3 bases, with 23 bases between them. The CDR3 contains 18 residues. This CDR3 is CASSVYLSGALDYNEQFF. As DNA, the CDR3 is TGTGCCAGCAGCGTCTATCTCTCCGGTGCGCTCGACTACAATGAGCAGTTCTTC. Using reference TRBV5-8 and TRBJ2-1 for the parts outside the CDR3, the full variable domain is EAGVTQSPTHLIKTRGQQATLRCSPISGHTSVYWYQQALGLGLQFLLWYDEGEERNRGNFPPRFSGRQFPNYSSELNVNALELEDSALYLCASSVYLSGALDYNEQFFGPGTRLTVL.